This section outlines one TCR beta chain sequence together with its context. Its antigen is not known. Assay execution proceeded at the deep level. Researchers divided each subset's genomic DNA evenly across several immunoSEQ plates. Some 30,000 T cell genomes, or about 200 ng DNA, went into the sorted-subset replicate PCRs. Assay: immunoSEQ multiplex PCR; the TCRdb copy retains only in-frame clones and omits some. The table shows around 550,000 clones, with 90% to 97% occurring only once. This entry belongs to a study of shared clonotypes between healthy human individuals. Study-wide findings and caveats: Measured sharing among donors was expected to vary with sequencing depth.

The clonotype comes from a woman in her twenties or thirties in good health. The specimen sequenced was naive CD4+ T cells sorted from blood. The subset denotes: CD45RA+ positively selected.

The chain's CDR3 is CASSLEKGLGSEQFF. In DNA form, the CDR3 reads TGCGCCAGCAGCTTGGAGAAGGGATTAGGCAGTGAGCAGTTCTTC. The V call is TRBV5-1, the J call TRBJ2-1; D gene uncertain. CDR1 is SGHRS and CDR2 is YFSETQ in the germline V gene. This CDR3 spans 15 amino acids. Between the trimmed V and J ends, which lost 0 bases and 9 bases, there was a span of 16 bases.